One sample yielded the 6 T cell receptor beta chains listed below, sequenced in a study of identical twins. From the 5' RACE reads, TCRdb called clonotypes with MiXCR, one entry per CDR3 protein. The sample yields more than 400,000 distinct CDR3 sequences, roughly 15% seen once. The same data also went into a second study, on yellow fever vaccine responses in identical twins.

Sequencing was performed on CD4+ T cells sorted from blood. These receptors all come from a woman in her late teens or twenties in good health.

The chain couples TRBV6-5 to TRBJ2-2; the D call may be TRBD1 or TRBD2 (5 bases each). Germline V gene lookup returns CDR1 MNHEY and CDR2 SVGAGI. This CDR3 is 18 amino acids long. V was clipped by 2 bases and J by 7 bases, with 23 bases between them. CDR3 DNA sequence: TGTGCCAGCAGTTACCGGCCAGGGACGTCTGGTGTCAGCGGGGAGCTGTTTTTT. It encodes CASSYRPGTSGVSGELFF.

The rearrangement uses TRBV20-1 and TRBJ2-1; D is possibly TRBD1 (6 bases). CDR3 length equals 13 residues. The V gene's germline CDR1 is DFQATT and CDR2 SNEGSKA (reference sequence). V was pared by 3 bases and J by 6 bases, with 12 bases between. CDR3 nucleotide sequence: TGCAGTGCTAGGTCGGACAGCCCCAATGAGCAGTTCTTC. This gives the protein CSARSDSPNEQFF.

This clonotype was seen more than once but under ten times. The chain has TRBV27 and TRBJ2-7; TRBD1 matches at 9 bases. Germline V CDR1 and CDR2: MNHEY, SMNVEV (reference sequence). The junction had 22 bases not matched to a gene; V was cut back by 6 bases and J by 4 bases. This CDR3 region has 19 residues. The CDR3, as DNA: TGTGCCAGCAGCTTTCGAGGGACAGGGAAGACTTTAACACCATACGAGCAGTACTTC. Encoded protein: CASSFRGTGKTLTPYEQYF.

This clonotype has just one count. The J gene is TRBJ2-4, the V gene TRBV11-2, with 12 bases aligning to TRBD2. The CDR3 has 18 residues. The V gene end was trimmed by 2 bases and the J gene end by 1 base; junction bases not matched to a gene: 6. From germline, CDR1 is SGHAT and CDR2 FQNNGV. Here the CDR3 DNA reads TGTGCCAGCAGCTTAAGTCGGACTAGCGGGGAGGCCAAAAACATTCAGTACTTC. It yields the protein CASSLSRTSGEAKNIQYF.

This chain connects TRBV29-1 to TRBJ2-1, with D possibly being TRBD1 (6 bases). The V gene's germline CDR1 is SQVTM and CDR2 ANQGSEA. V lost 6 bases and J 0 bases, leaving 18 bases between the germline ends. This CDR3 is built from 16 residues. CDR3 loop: CSVHRVVGSSYNEQFF. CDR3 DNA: TGCAGCGTACACAGGGTAGTGGGCAGCTCCTACAATGAGCAGTTCTTC.

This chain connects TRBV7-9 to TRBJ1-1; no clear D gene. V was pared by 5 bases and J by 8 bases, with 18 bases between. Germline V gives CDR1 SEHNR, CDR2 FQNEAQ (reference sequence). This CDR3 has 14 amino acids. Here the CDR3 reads CASSRFLVESEAFF. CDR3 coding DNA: TGTGCCAGCAGCCGTTTCCTGGTGGAATCGGAAGCTTTCTTT.